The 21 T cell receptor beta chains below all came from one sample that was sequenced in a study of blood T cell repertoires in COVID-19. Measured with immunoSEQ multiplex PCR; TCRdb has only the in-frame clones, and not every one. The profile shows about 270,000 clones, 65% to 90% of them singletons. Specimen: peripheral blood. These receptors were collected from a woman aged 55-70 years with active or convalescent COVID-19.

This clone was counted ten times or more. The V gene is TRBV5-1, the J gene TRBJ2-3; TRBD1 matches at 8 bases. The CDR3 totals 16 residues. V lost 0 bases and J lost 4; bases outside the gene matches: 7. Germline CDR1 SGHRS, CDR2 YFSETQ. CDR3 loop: CASSLALDRAADTQYF. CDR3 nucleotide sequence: TGCGCCAGCAGCTTGGCCTTGGACAGGGCGGCAGATACGCAGTATTTT.

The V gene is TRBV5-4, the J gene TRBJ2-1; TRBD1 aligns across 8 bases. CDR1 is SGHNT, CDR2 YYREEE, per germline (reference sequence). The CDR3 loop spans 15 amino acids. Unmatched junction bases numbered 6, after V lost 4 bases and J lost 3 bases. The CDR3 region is CASSHQGAGYNEQFF. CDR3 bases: TGTGCCAGCAGCCACCAGGGGGCAGGCTACAATGAGCAGTTCTTC.

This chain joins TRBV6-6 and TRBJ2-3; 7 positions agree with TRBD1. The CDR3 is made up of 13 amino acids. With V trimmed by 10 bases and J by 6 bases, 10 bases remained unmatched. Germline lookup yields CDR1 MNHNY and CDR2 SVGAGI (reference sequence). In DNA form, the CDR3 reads TGTGCCACCTCCAGGGGGTTCAGGGATACGCAGTATTTT. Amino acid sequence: CATSRGFRDTQYF.

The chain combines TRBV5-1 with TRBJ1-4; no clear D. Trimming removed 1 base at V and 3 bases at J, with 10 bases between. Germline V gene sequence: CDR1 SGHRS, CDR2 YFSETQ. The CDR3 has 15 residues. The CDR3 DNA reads TGCGCCAGCAGCTTGACCGCGAGCCCTAATGAAAAACTGTTTTTT. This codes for CASSLTASPNEKLFF.

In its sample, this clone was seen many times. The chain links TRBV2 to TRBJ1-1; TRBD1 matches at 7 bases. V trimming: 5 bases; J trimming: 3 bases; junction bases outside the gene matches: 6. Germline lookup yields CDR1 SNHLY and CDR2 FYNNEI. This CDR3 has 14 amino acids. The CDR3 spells CASSPGQEYTEAFF. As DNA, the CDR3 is TGTGCCAGCAGTCCCGGACAGGAGTACACTGAAGCTTTCTTT.

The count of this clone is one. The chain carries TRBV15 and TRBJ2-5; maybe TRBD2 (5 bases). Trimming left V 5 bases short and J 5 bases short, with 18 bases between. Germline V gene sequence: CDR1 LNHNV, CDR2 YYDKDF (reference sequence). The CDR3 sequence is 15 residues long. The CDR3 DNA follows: TGTGCCACCAGCGAAATACGTAGCCCGGGGGAGACCCAGTACTTC. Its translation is CATSEIRSPGETQYF. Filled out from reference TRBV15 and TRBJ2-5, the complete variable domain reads DAMVIQNPRYQVTQFGKPVTLSCSQTLNHNVMYWYQQKSSQAPKLLFHYYDKDFNNEADTPDNFQSRRPNTSFCFLDIRSPGLGDTAMYLCATSEIRSPGETQYFGPGTRLLVL.

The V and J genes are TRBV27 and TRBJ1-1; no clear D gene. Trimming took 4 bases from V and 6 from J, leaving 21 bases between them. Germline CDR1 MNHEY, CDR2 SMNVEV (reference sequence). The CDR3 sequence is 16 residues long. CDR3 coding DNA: TGTGCCAGCAGTTCTCCGGTTGGGCGAGATAAATCTGAAGCTTTCTTT. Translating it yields CASSSPVGRDKSEAFF.

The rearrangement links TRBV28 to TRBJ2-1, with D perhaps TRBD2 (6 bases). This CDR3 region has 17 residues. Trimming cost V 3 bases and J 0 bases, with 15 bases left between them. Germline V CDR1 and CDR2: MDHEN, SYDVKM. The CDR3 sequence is CASSFTRSGNSYNEQFF. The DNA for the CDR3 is TGTGCCAGCAGTTTTACCCGTAGCGGCAACTCCTACAATGAGCAGTTCTTC. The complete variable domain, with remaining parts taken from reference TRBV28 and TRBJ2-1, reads DVKVTQSSRYLVKRTGEKVFLECVQDMDHENMFWYRQDPGLGLRLIYFSYDVKMKEKGDIPEGYSVSREKKERFSLILESASTNQTSMYLCASSFTRSGNSYNEQFFGPGTRLTVL.

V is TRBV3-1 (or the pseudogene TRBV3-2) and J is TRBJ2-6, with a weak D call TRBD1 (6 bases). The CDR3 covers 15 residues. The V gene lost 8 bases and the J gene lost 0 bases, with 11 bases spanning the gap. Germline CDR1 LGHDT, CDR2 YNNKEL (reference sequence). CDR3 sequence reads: CASGTPYSGANVLTF. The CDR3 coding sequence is TGTGCCAGCGGGACACCCTACTCTGGGGCCAACGTCCTGACTTTC.

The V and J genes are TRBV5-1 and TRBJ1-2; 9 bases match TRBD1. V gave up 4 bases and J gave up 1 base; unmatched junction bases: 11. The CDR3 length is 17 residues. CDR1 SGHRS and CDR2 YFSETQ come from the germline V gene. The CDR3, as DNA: TGCGCCAGCAGCGGGACAGGGCGAAAAGTCAATAACTATGGCTACACCTTC. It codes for CASSGTGRKVNNYGYTF.

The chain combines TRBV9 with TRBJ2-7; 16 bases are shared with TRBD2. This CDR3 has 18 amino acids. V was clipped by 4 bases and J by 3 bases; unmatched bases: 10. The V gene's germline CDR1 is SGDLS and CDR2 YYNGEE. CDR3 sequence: CASSPRGTSGGAIYEQYF. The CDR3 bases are TGTGCCAGCAGCCCCCGTGGGACTAGCGGGGGGGCTATCTACGAGCAGTACTTC.

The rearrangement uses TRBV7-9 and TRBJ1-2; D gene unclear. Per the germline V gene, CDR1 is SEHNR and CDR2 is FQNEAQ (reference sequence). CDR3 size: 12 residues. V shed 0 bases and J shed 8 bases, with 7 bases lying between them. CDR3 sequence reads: CASSLAAWGYTF. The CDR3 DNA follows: TGTGCCAGCAGCTTAGCAGCGTGGGGCTACACCTTC.

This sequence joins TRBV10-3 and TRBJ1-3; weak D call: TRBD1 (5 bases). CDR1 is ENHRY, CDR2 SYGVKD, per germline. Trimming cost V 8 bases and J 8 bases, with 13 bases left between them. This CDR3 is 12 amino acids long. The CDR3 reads CAIVGEADTIYF. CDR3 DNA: TGTGCCATCGTGGGGGAGGCGGACACCATATATTTT.

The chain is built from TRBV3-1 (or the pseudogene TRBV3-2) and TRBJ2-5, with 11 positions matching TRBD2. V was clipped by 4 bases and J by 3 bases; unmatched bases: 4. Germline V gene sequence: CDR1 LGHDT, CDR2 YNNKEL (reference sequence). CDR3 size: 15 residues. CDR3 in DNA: TGTGCCAGCAGCCGTTTAGCGGGGGGGAAAGAGACCCAGTACTTC. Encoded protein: CASSRLAGGKETQYF.

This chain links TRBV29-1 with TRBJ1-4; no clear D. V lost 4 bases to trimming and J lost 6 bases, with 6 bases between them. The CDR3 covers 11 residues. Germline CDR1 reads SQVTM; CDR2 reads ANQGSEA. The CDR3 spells CSVGGYEKLFF. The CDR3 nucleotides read TGCAGCGTTGGCGGATATGAAAAACTGTTTTTT.

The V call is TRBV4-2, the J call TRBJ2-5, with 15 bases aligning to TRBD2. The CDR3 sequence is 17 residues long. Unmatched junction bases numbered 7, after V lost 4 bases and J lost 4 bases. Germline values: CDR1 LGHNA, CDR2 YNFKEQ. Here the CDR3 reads CASSPRTSGGAGETQYF. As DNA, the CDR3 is TGTGCCAGCAGCCCGCGGACTAGCGGGGGGGCCGGAGAGACCCAGTACTTC.

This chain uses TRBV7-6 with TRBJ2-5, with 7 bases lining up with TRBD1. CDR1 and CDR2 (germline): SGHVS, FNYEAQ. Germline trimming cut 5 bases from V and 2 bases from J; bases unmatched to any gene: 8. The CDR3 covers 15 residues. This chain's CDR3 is CASSLKDRWQETQYF. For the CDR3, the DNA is TGTGCCAGCAGCCTCAAGGACAGGTGGCAAGAGACCCAGTACTTC.

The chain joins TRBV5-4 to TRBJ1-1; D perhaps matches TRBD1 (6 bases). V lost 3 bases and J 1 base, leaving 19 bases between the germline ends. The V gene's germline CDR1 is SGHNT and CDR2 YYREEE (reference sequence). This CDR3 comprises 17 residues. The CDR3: CASSWVEPGHQNTEAFF. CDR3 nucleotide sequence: TGTGCCAGCAGCTGGGTTGAACCGGGACATCAGAACACTGAAGCTTTCTTT.

Written as DNA, the CDR3 is TGTGCCAGCAGCTCGTTCTCGGGGGGCTACACCTTC. Encoded protein: CASSSFSGGYTF. The chain couples TRBV7-9 to TRBJ1-2; D call uncertain. Germline-derived CDR1 and CDR2 are SEHNR and FQNEAQ (reference sequence). The CDR3 loop spans 12 amino acids. Trimming removed 4 bases from V and 8 bases from J, with 11 bases in between.

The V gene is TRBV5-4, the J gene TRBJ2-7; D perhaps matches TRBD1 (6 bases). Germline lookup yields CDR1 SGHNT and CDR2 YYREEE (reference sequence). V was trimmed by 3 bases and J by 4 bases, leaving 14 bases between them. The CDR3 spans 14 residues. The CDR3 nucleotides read TGTGCCAGCAGCTCCTTCGGACAGCCGTACGAGCAGTACTTC. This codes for CASSSFGQPYEQYF.

The CDR3 DNA reads as TGTGCCAGCAGTCGCCCGGGACTAGCGGGGGGGCATGAGCAGTTCTTC. This translates into CASSRPGLAGGHEQFF. The J gene is TRBJ2-1, the V gene TRBV27, with 16 positions matching TRBD2. With 5 bases clipped from V and 8 bases from J, the junction kept 6 bases outside the gene matches. The CDR3 contains 16 residues. CDR1 and CDR2 from the germline V gene are MNHEY and SMNVEV (reference sequence).